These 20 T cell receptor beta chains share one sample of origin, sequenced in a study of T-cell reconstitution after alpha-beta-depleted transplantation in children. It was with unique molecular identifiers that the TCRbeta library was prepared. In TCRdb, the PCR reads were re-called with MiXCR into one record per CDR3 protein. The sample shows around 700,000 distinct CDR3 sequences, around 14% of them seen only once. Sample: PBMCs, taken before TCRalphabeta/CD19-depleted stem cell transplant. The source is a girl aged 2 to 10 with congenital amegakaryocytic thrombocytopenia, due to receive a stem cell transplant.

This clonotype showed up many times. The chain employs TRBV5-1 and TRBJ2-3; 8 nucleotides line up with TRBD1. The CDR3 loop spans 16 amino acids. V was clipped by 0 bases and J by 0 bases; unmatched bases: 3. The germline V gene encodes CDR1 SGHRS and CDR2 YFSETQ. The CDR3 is CASSLADRGSTDTQYF. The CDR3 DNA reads TGCGCCAGCAGCTTGGCCGACAGGGGAAGCACAGATACGCAGTATTTT.

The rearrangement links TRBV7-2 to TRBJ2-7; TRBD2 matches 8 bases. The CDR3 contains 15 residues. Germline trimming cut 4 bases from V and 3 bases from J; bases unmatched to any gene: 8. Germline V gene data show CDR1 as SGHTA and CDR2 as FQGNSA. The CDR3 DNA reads TGTGCCAGCAGCTCGACCTCGGGACTAGGCTACGAGCAGTACTTC. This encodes CASSSTSGLGYEQYF. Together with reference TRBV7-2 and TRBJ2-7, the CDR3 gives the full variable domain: GAGVSQSPSNKVTEKGKDVELRCDPISGHTALYWYRQSLGQGLEFLIYFQGNSAPDKSGLPSDRFSAERTGGSVSTLTIQRTQQEDSAVYLCASSSTSGLGYEQYFGPGTRLTVT.

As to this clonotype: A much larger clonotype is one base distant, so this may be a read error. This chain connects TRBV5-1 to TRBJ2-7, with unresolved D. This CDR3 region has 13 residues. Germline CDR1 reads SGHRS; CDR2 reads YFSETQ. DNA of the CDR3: TGCACCAGCAGCTTGGCGCCCCTCGGGGAGCAGTACTTC. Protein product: CTSSLAPLGEQYF.

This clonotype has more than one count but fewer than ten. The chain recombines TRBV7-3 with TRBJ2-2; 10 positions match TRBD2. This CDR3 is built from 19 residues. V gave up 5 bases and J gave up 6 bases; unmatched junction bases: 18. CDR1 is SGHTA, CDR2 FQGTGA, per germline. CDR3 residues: CASSPNPPSGRMDAGELFF. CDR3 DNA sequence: TGTGCCAGCAGCCCAAACCCCCCTAGCGGGAGAATGGACGCCGGGGAGCTGTTTTTT.

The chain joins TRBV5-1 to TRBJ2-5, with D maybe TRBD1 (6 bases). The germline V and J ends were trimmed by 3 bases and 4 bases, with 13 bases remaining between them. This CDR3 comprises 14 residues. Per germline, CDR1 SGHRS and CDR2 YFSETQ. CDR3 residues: CASSSTRGGETQYF. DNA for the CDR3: TGCGCCAGCAGCTCGACCAGGGGCGGAGAGACCCAGTACTTC.

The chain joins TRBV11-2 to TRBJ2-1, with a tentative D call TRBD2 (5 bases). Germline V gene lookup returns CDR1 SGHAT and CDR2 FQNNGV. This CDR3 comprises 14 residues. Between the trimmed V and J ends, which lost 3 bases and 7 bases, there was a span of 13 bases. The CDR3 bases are TGTGCCAGCAGCTTTTCCGGGGTTGGGAATGAGCAGTTCTTC. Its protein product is CASSFSGVGNEQFF.

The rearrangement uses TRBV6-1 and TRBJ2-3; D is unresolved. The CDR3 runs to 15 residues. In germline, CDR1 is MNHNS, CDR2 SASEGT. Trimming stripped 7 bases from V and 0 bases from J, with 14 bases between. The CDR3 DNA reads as TGTGCCAGCACCCTGGTAGCAGGCAGCACAGATACGCAGTATTTT. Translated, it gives CASTLVAGSTDTQYF.

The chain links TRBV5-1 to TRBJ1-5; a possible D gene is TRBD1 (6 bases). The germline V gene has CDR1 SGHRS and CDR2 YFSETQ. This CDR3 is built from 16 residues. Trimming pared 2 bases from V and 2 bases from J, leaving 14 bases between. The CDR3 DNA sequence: TGCGCCAGCAGCTTTCTACCAGGGGAGGGCAATCAGCCCCAGCATTTT. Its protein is CASSFLPGEGNQPQHF.

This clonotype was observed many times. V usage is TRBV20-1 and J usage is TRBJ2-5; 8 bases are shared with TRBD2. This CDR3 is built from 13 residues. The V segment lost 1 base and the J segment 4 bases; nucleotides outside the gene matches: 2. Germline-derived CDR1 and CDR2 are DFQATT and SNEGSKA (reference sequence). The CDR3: CSARASGRETQYF. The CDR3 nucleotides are TGCAGTGCTAGAGCAAGCGGGAGAGAGACCCAGTACTTC.

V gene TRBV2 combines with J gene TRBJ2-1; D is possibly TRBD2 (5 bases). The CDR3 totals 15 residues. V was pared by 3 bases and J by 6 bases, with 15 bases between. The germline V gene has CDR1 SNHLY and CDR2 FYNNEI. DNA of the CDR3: TGTGCCAGCAGTGAGTCAGTCGGGATGGGCAATGAGCAGTTCTTC. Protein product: CASSESVGMGNEQFF.

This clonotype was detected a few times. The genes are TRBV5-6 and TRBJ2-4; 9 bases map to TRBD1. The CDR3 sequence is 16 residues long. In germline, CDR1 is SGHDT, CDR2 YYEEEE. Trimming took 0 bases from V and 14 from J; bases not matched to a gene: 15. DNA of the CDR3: TGTGCCAGCAGCTTGGACGGACAGGGGCTGAGGTCAACAGAGTACTTC. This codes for CASSLDGQGLRSTEYF.

In DNA, the CDR3 is TGCGCCAGCAGCCCACCACAGGGATGGGGGTCCTACGAGCAGTACTTC. Protein: CASSPPQGWGSYEQYF. The V and J genes are TRBV5-1 and TRBJ2-7; D is perhaps TRBD1 (6 bases). CDR3 length: 16 amino acids. V lost 4 bases and J lost 1, with 18 bases in between. Germline V CDR1 and CDR2: SGHRS, YFSETQ.

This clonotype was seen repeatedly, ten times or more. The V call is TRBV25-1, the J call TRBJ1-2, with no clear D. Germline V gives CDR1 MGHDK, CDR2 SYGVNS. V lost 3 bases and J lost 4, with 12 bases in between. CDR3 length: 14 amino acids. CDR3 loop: CASSDVGGVYGYTF. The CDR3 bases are TGTGCCAGCAGTGACGTGGGTGGTGTCTATGGCTACACCTTC.

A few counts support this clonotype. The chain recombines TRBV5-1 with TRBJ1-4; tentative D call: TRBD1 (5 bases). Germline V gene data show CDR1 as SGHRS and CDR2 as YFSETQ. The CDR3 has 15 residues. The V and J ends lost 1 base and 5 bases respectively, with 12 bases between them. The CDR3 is CASSLWDGENEKLFF. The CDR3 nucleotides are TGCGCCAGCAGCTTGTGGGACGGAGAAAATGAAAAACTGTTTTTT.

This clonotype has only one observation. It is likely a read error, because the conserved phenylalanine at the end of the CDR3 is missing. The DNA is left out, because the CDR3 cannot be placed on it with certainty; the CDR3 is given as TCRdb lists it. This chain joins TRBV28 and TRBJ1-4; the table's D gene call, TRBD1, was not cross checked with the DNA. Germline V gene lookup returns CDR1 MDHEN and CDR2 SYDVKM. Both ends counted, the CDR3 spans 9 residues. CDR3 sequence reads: CASVTGFSI.

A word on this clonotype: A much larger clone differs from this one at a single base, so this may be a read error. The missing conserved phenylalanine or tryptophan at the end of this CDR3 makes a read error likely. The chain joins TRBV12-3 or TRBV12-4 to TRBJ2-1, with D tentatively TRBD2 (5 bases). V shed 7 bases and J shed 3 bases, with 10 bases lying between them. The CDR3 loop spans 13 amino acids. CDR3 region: CASTVEGYNEQFL. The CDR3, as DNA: TGTGCCAGCACGGTTGAGGGCTACAATGAGCAGTTCTTG.

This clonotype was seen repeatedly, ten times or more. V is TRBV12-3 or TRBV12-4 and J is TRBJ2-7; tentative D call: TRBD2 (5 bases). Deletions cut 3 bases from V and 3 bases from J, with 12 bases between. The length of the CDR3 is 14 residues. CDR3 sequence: CASSFGPSGYEQYF. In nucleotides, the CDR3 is TGTGCCAGCAGTTTCGGCCCCAGCGGCTACGAGCAGTACTTC.

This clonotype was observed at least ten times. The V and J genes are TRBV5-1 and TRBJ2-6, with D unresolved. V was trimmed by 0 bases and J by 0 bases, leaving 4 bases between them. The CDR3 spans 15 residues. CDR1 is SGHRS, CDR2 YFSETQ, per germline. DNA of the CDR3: TGCGCCAGCAGCTTGGGGAGCTCTGGGGCCAACGTCCTGACTTTC. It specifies CASSLGSSGANVLTF.

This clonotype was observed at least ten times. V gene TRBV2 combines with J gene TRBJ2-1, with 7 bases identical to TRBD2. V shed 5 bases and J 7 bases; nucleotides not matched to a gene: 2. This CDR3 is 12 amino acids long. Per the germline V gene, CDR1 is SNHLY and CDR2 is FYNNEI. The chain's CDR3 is CASSLLANEQFF. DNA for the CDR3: TGTGCCAGCAGTCTACTAGCGAATGAGCAGTTCTTC.

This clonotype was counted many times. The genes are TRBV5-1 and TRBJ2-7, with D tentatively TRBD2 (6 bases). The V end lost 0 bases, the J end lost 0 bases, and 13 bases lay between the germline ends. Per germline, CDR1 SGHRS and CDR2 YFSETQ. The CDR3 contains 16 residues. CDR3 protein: CASSLAGSGTSYEQYF. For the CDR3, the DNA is TGCGCCAGCAGCTTGGCCGGGAGCGGCACCTCCTACGAGCAGTACTTC.